The rows below give T cell receptor beta chains drawn from one sample of a study of T-cell memory formation after mild COVID-19. TCRdb re-called the 5' RACE reads with MiXCR, one entry per CDR3 protein. The sample yields approximately 270,000 distinct CDR3 sequences, around 16% seen once. Input material: PBMCs or a T cell subset sorted from them (not recorded which). The receptors derive from a man younger than 35 who had mild COVID-19 (a few samples of this study predate the infection). Cell type and time point are not known. CDR3s include the opening cysteine and the closing phenylalanine or tryptophan. The D gene is left open where the match is weak. Clone sizes are given selectively: once, few, many, or a class where the clone is expanded.

clone size	D gene	V gene	J gene	CDR3 DNA	CDR3 protein
-	-	TRBV24-1	TRBJ2-3	TGTGCCACCGGCGGGAACACAGATACGCAGTATTTT	CATGGNTDTQYF
many	TRBD2	TRBV6-4	TRBJ2-3	TGTGCCAGCAGTGACGGGGTCGGGGGGGCCCCAGATACGCAGTATTTT	CASSDGVGGAPDTQYF
-	-	TRBV2	TRBJ2-5	TGTGCCAGCAGTGATGGGTCCGCGGCCCTGGAGACCCAGTACTTC	CASSDGSAALETQYF
-	-	TRBV5-1	TRBJ1-2	TGCGCCAGCAGCTTGCAGGATTCCTTCTATGGCTACACCTTC	CASSLQDSFYGYTF
-	TRBD2	TRBV5-1	TRBJ2-1	TGCGCCAGCAGCTTGGTTGGACTAGCGAGTGAGCAGTTCTTC	CASSLVGLASEQFF
medium-sized	-	TRBV14	TRBJ2-7	TGTGCCAGCAGCCAACTAGGTTACTACGAGCAGTACTTC	CASSQLGYYEQYF
-	-	TRBV7-8	TRBJ2-3	TGTGCCAGCAGCCCCCGACGGGTAGCAGATACGCAGTATTTT	CASSPRRVADTQYF
-	TRBD2	TRBV6-2/TRBV6-3	TRBJ2-1	TGTGCCAGCAGTGACCAGCGGGGGTTATTCTTC	CASSDQRGLFF
many	-	TRBV6-2/TRBV6-3	TRBJ2-1	TGTGCCAGCAGTCCGACCCGGACCAGAGGCGATGAGCAGTTCTTC	CASSPTRTRGDEQFF
many	-	TRBV12-5	TRBJ2-7	TGTGCTAGTGGTGGGAACTCCTACGAGCAGTACTTC	CASGGNSYEQYF
few	-	TRBV4-3	TRBJ1-5	TGCGCCAGCAGCCCCATGTTGGGCAATCAGCCCCAGCATTTT	CASSPMLGNQPQHF
-	TRBD2	TRBV12-3/TRBV12-4	TRBJ2-7	TGTGCCAGCAGTTTTTTCGCGGGGGGGCGGAACGAGCAGTACTTC	CASSFFAGGRNEQYF
few	-	TRBV5-1	TRBJ1-1	TGCGCCAGCAGCTTGGGCCTTCTGGGGGTGTCGTATCGGACTGAAGCTTTCTTT	CASSLGLLGVSYRTEAFF
many	TRBD1	TRBV7-2	TRBJ2-2	TGTGCCAGCAGGGAACAGGGGACGGGCACCGGGGAGCTGTTTTTT	CASREQGTGTGELFF
few	TRBD2	TRBV6-5	TRBJ2-3	TGTGCCAGCAGTTACGGGGGGCTAGCGGGCGATACGCAGTATTTT	CASSYGGLAGDTQYF
few	-	TRBV7-9	TRBJ2-1	TGTGCCAGCAGCGCGGTGAGGGCCGTGGGCTCCTACAATGAGCAGTTCTTC	CASSAVRAVGSYNEQFF
few	-	TRBV20-1	TRBJ2-3	TGCAGTGCCCCCTTTGGGGTAGATACGCAGTATTTT	CSAPFGVDTQYF
-	-	TRBV12-3/TRBV12-4	TRBJ2-7	TGTGCCAGCAGCGGGATGGGGGGAGAGCAGTACTTC	CASSGMGGEQYF
-	-	TRBV7-9	TRBJ2-5	TGTGCCAGCAGAAGGAGCGAGACCCAGTACTTC	CASRRSETQYF
-	-	TRBV4-1	TRBJ2-7	TGCGCCAGCAGCCAAGATCTTCCCTCACACTCCTACGAGCAGTACTTC	CASSQDLPSHSYEQYF
once	TRBD2	TRBV6-2/TRBV6-3	TRBJ2-1	TGTGCCAGCAGTTACTGGACTAGCGGGGGGGTGTACCACAATGAGCAGTTCTTC	CASSYWTSGGVYHNEQFF
-	-	TRBV5-1	TRBJ2-3	TGCGCCAGCAGCTTGGACAGATCAGATACGCAGTATTTT	CASSLDRSDTQYF
-	-	TRBV2	TRBJ1-5	TGTGCCAGCAGTGTGTCCACCCAACAGCCCCAGCATTTT	CASSVSTQQPQHF
-	-	TRBV7-2	TRBJ1-2	TGTGCCAGCAGCCCCCAACACAGACAGAAGGCTAACTATGGCTACACCTTC	CASSPQHRQKANYGYTF
few	-	TRBV7-9	TRBJ2-1	TGTGCCAGCAGCAGATTCGGGACCGTTCCAACCTACAATGAGCAGTTCTTC	CASSRFGTVPTYNEQFF
few	TRBD2	TRBV5-1	TRBJ2-1	TGCGCCAGCAGCTTGGTCGGGGGGGCCGTGGATGAGCAGTTCTTC	CASSLVGGAVDEQFF
few	TRBD1	TRBV18	TRBJ2-3	TGTGCCAGCTCACACCCGGGACAGGGGAGAGATACGCAGTATTTT	CASSHPGQGRDTQYF
few	-	TRBV7-9	TRBJ1-1	TGTGCCAGCAGCCCCCTGGACGGGTCTGGAGCTTTCTTT	CASSPLDGSGAFF
-	-	TRBV7-6	TRBJ2-3	TGTGCCAGCAGCTTAAGTCCTGGGCAGGAACCCTTTAATACGCAGTATTTT	CASSLSPGQEPFNTQYF
medium-sized	TRBD2	TRBV7-9	TRBJ2-1	TGTGCCAGCAGCTTAGTTGGAGCGGGGAACAATGAGCAGTTCTTC	CASSLVGAGNNEQFF
few	-	TRBV4-3	TRBJ1-2	TGCGCCAGCAGCCAAGATCGGGGAGGGGGAGAGGGCTACACCTTC	CASSQDRGGGEGYTF
-	-	TRBV2	TRBJ2-3	TGTGCCAGCAGAGAGAGGGCAGATACGCAGTATTTT	CASRERADTQYF
-	-	TRBV5-1	TRBJ2-5	TGCGCCAGCAACCTGGGGCGTCAAGAGACCCAGTACTTC	CASNLGRQETQYF
few	-	TRBV3-1	TRBJ1-4	TGTGCCAGCAGCCAGCTCAATGAAAAACTGTTTTTT	CASSQLNEKLFF
-	-	TRBV11-3	TRBJ1-2	TGTGCCAGCAGCTCCCGTGGGCCAGAAATACATGGCTACACCTTC	CASSSRGPEIHGYTF
-	TRBD2	TRBV4-2	TRBJ2-1	TGTGCCAGCAGCCAAGATACTAGCGGGTCCTACAATGAGCAGTTCTTC	CASSQDTSGSYNEQFF
few	TRBD1	TRBV6-5	TRBJ2-7	TGTGCCAGCAGTTCAACCCCGGACAGGGGCCACGAGCAGTACTTC	CASSSTPDRGHEQYF
-	-	TRBV5-1	TRBJ2-5	TGCGCCAGCAGCTCGGATGGAGAGACCCAGTACTTC	CASSSDGETQYF
-	-	TRBV7-9	TRBJ2-5	TGTGCCAGCAGCCCACGGGCAGGGGGACTTATGGAGACCCAGTACTTC	CASSPRAGGLMETQYF
few	-	TRBV21-1	TRBJ2-3	TGTGCCAGCAGCAAAGCCCAGAAGCGGGGGGATGCCACAGATACGCAGTATTTT	CASSKAQKRGDATDTQYF
-	-	TRBV6-5	TRBJ1-2	TGTGCCAGCAGTTCACGGACAGTTTATGGCTACACCTTC	CASSSRTVYGYTF